The 13 T cell receptor beta chains below all came from one sample that was sequenced in a study of cytomegalovirus exposure and HLA in healthy donors. The PCR contained 60 Vbeta and 13 Jbeta primers. Produced via immunoSEQ multiplex PCR; TCRdb's table is partial and in-frame only. This table holds about 38,000 clones, 86% found once. The sequenced sample consisted of PBMCs. The receptors derive from a woman in her 40s in good health and CMV-seropositive.

This sequence joins TRBV23-1 and TRBJ1-2; D remains unclear. TRBV23-1 is an ORF; its function is uncertain. Deletions cut 0 bases from V and 10 bases from J, with 9 bases between. This CDR3 is built from 12 residues. For the CDR3, the DNA is TGCGCCAGCAGTCAATCTGGCAGGCCCTACACCTTC. This encodes CASSQSGRPYTF.

V and J are TRBV7-2 and TRBJ2-5, with unresolved D. CDR1 SGHTA and CDR2 FQGNSA come from the germline V gene. V dropped 1 base and J dropped 9 bases, with 12 bases sitting between them. CDR3 length: 13 residues. The CDR3 loop reads CASSLVEALAQYF. The CDR3 nucleotides are TGTGCCAGCAGCTTAGTAGAAGCGTTGGCCCAGTACTTC.

The chain is built from TRBV29-1 and TRBJ2-1; TRBD2 is a possible D gene (6 bases). Between the trimmed V and J ends, which lost 3 bases and 4 bases, there was a span of 10 bases. There are 13 residues in the CDR3. CDR1 is SQVTM, CDR2 ANQGSEA, per germline. The CDR3 is CSVDFGGYNEQFF. DNA for the CDR3: TGCAGCGTTGACTTTGGAGGGTACAATGAGCAGTTCTTC.

The rearrangement joins TRBV15 to TRBJ2-1; D is unclear. The ends were cut back, 5 bases at V and 4 bases at J, with 6 bases in the middle. The CDR3 sequence is 12 residues long. Germline CDR1 LNHNV, CDR2 YYDKDF (reference sequence). CDR3 residues: CATSHYYNEQFF. The DNA for the CDR3 is TGTGCCACCAGCCACTATTACAATGAGCAGTTCTTC. Filled out from reference TRBV15 and TRBJ2-1, the complete variable domain reads DAMVIQNPRYQVTQFGKPVTLSCSQTLNHNVMYWYQQKSSQAPKLLFHYYDKDFNNEADTPDNFQSRRPNTSFCFLDIRSPGLGDTAMYLCATSHYYNEQFFGPGTRLTVL.

The rearrangement links TRBV19 to TRBJ1-5, with D maybe TRBD1 (5 bases). This CDR3 spans 14 amino acids. V lost 4 bases and J lost 2, with 9 bases in between. Germline CDR1 is LNHDA and CDR2 is SQIVND (reference sequence). The chain's CDR3 is CASSSGGGNQPQHF. DNA for the CDR3: TGTGCCAGTAGTAGCGGAGGGGGCAATCAGCCCCAGCATTTT.

This chain joins TRBV19 and TRBJ2-4, with D hard to call. Germline assignment: CDR1 LNHDA and CDR2 SQIVND (reference sequence). This CDR3 has 15 amino acids. V lost 9 bases to trimming and J lost 0 bases, with 15 bases between them. The CDR3 DNA reads TGTGCCAGCTCGGAACAGACCCTAGCCAAAAACATTCAGTACTTC. It codes for CASSEQTLAKNIQYF. Supplemented by reference TRBV19 and TRBJ2-4, the full variable domain reads DGGITQSPKYLFRKEGQNVTLSCEQNLNHDAMYWYRQDPGQGLRLIYYSQIVNDFQKGDIAEGYSVSREKKESFPLTVTSAQKNPTAFYLCASSEQTLAKNIQYFGAGTRLSVL.

The rearrangement uses TRBV2 and TRBJ1-3; the D is unclear. The CDR3 length is 16 residues. The V and J ends lost 3 bases and 0 bases respectively, with 12 bases between them. CDR1 and CDR2 from the germline V gene are SNHLY and FYNNEI. The CDR3: CASSERQMSSGNTIYF. CDR3 in DNA: TGTGCCAGCAGTGAGCGGCAGATGAGCTCTGGAAACACCATATATTTT. The full variable domain, in which reference TRBV2 and TRBJ1-3 provide the parts outside the CDR3, is EPEVTQTPSHQVTQMGQEVILRCVPISNHLYFYWYRQILGQKVEFLVSFYNNEISEKSEIFDDQFSVERPDGSNFTLKIRSTKLEDSAMYFCASSERQMSSGNTIYFGEGSWLTVV.

The chain uses TRBV5-1 and TRBJ2-1; D is possibly TRBD1 (6 bases). The CDR3 length is 15 residues. Germline V gene sequence: CDR1 SGHRS, CDR2 YFSETQ. The germline V and J ends were trimmed by 4 bases and 0 bases, with 11 bases remaining between them. The CDR3 protein is CASSLTGGSYNEQFF. In nucleotides, the CDR3 is TGCGCCAGCAGCCTGACAGGAGGCTCCTACAATGAGCAGTTCTTC.

The sample holds a few counts of this clone. J is TRBJ2-7 and V is TRBV6-1; 13 bases fit TRBD2. Per germline, CDR1 MNHNS and CDR2 SASEGT. The CDR3 is made up of 14 amino acids. V shed 10 bases and J 6 bases; nucleotides not matched to a gene: 9. For the CDR3, the DNA is TGTGCCATCACCGAGACTAGCGGGGGGCCCGAGCAGTACTTC. The encoded protein is CAITETSGGPEQYF.

The chain combines TRBV9 with TRBJ2-1; 8 nucleotides align to TRBD1. Germline assignment: CDR1 SGDLS and CDR2 YYNGEE. V trimming: 2 bases; J trimming: 3 bases; junction bases outside the gene matches: 4. The CDR3 consists of 15 residues. The CDR3 DNA reads TGTGCCAGCAGCGTTAGACAGGGGTTCTACAATGAGCAGTTCTTC. Residues: CASSVRQGFYNEQFF.

The gene calls are TRBV7-9 and TRBJ2-5; the D gene is possibly TRBD1 (5 bases). V was shortened by 5 bases and J by 3 bases, with 13 bases between the two germline ends. CDR3 length: 14 residues. Germline lookup yields CDR1 SEHNR and CDR2 FQNEAQ (reference sequence). As DNA, the CDR3 is TGTGCCAGCAGCCCGGAGACAGTAAAAGAGACCCAGTACTTC. Protein product: CASSPETVKETQYF.

The chain recombines TRBV7-9 with TRBJ2-7, with TRBD1 identical over 11 bases. Trimming at V came to 5 bases and at J to 3 bases, leaving 6 bases not matched to a gene. Germline CDR1 and CDR2: SEHNR and FQNEAQ (reference sequence). The CDR3 totals 15 residues. The CDR3 protein is CASSQGQGDVYEQYF. As DNA, the CDR3 is TGTGCCAGCAGCCAGGGACAGGGGGACGTCTACGAGCAGTACTTC.

Regarding this clone: The junction differs from germline at one of its ends, possibly a read error. The CDR3 loop is CSSSLGASNEQFF. CDR3 DNA sequence: TGTTCCAGCAGCTTGGGGGCGAGTAATGAGCAGTTCTTC. The V and J genes are TRBV7-9 and TRBJ2-1, with TRBD1 as a possible D gene (6 bases). Germline V lookup: CDR1 SEHNR, CDR2 FQNEAQ (reference sequence). This CDR3 region has 13 residues.